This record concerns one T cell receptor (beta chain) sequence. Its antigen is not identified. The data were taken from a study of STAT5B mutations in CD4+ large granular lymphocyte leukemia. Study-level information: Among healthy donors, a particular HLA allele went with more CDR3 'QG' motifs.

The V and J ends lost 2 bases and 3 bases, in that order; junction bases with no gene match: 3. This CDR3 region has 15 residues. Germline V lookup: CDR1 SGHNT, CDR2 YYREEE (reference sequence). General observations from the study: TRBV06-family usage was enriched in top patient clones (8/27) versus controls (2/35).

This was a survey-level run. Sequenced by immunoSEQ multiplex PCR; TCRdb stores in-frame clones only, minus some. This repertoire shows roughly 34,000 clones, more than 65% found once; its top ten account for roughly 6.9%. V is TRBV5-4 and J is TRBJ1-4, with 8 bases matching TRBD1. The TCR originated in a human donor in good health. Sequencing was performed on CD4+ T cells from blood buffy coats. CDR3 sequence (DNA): TGTGCCAGCAGCTTTGCGACAGGGGCTAATGAAAAACTGTTTTTT. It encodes CASSFATGANEKLFF.